The entry that follows covers one TCR beta chain sequence. What it recognizes is unknown. Per germline, CDR1 KGHSH and CDR2 LQKENI. The CDR3 totals 13 residues. Trimming cost V 3 bases and J 7 bases; bases outside gene matches: 2. PCR amplification relied on 60 Vbeta primers (plus 13 Jbeta primers). Only in-frame clones appear in the TCRdb table, and some are missing; sequencing was by immunoSEQ multiplex PCR. The table lists 150,000 to 200,000 clones, 80% of them singletons. The sample belongs to a study of cytomegalovirus exposure and HLA in healthy donors. Whole-study results and caveats: A missense variant in DCLRE1C was later tied to TCR beta V- and J-gene trimming. There were reportedly fewer N-insertions in an Asian-associated ancestry cluster than the roughly 610-donor mean, in a later analysis. Looking again later, the authors saw that most CMV-associated TCR beta chains seemed HLA-restricted.

The chain couples TRBV18 to TRBJ1-4, with 7 bases fitting TRBD1. Sample: PBMCs. This sequence was found in a man aged 25-45 years in good health and CMV-seronegative. CDR3 coding DNA: TGTGCCAGCTCACCGGGACAGACTGAAAAACTGTTTTTT. Its protein is CASSPGQTEKLFF.